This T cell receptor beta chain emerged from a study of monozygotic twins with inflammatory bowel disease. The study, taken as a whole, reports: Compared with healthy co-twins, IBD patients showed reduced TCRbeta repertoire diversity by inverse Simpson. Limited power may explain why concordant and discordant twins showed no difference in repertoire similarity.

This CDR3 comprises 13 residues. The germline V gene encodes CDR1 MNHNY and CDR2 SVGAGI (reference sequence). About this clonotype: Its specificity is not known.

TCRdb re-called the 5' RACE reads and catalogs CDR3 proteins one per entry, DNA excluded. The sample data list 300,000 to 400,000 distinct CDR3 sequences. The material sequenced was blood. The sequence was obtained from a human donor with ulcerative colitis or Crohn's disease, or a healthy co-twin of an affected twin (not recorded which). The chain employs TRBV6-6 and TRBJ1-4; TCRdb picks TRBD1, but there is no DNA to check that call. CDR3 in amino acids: CASQIRTGEKLFF.